This TCR beta chain originates from a study of shared clonotypes between healthy human individuals. Findings of the study overall: Sharing across a few donors was seen in 4% to 6.5% of naive CD4 clonotypes.

On this clone: Its matching antigen is unknown.

The CDR3 spans 18 residues. In germline, CDR1 is MNHEY, CDR2 SMNVEV (reference sequence). With 2 bases clipped from V and 5 bases from J, the junction kept 13 bases outside the gene matches. CD45RO-negative cells were positively selected for CCR7, leaving out terminally differentiated effector memory CD45RA+ cells. Some clones are missing from TCRdb's copy, which holds only in-frame ones; the method was immunoSEQ multiplex PCR. The table lists around 2.1 million clones, around 93% of them singletons. Sequenced: naive CD8+ T cells from PBMCs. This TCR came from a man aged 18 to 30 in good health. Some clones in this sample may be carry-over from other donors' samples. The chain has TRBV27 and TRBJ2-1, with 9 bases matching TRBD1. This chain's CDR3 is CASSLDGVGTGLNNEQFF. CDR3 in DNA: TGTGCCAGCAGTTTAGATGGGGTCGGGACAGGGCTTAACAATGAGCAGTTCTTC.